This T cell receptor beta chain is from a study of cytomegalovirus exposure and HLA in healthy donors (dated by TCRdb to 2015 to 2018). Context from the whole study: An earlier analysis of approximately 640 of the donors reported 276 Gb of sequence data and 117 million unique TCR beta sequences from approximately 180 million T cells. Every repertoire in the discovery cohort had been generated on one and the same sequencing platform. In a later genetic analysis, genome-wide SNP genotypes for about 65% of the roughly 700 donors were used, and that subset was treated as a discovery cohort. About 5 DR-DQ haplotypes were handled as single units for association and clustering, since linkage in the cohort was strong. Among over 350 genotyped donors of the cohort, an average of 235,054 unique TCR beta nucleotide sequences were sequenced per donor, around 18% of them non-productive. Donor age, sex, ethnicity and CMV serostatus were compiled alongside the repertoire data. The number of typed donors differed by locus: about 620-630 for A, B, C, DRB1 and DQB1; roughly 510 for DQA1; 600 to 610 for DPA1; and roughly 490 for DPB1. An early release that covered roughly 600 HLA-typed donors contained approximately 300 gigabases of sequencing data and approximately 85 million unique TCR sequences. A separate validation cohort of roughly 110 different subjects was used in addition to the 666-subject first cohort. Both class I and class II loci were covered by HLA typing, at four-digit resolution. The study aimed to test whether signatures of past pathogen exposure could be identified by cataloging public T cell receptors. Of the approximately 400 genotyped donors, 81% fell in the genetic ancestry cluster associated with self-reported Caucasian donors. The later analysis used no new phenotypic data to find candidate immune exposures, relying instead on TCR beta sequences and their occurrence across donors. To predict cytomegalovirus infection status, the study combined high-throughput TCR immunosequencing, statistical association of individual TCRs with disease status, and machine learning. The study profiled the T cell repertoires of 500 to 800 subjects by immunosequencing and related them to cytomegalovirus serostatus. To study patterns of TCR occurrence, a later analysis re-analyzed previously published TCR beta repertoires from around 660 donors and added high-resolution HLA genotyping. An earlier analysis of 500 to 750 of the donors applied high-throughput TCR beta sequencing to assess whether each TCR beta V gene segment acted as functional or pseudogenic. Overall study outcomes, separate from this receptor: In a later analysis, HLA-associated TCR beta chains showed more clonal expansion and lower generation probabilities than non-associated chains that were equally common. Most TCR sequences were seen in very few donors, while some public TCRs were found in many individuals. The cohort was sequenced for TCR beta chains only, and without alpha or paired-chain data the features that could be detected were limited. In vitro tests confirmed that a few of the cytomegalovirus-associated TCR beta chains recognize cytomegalovirus antigens. The only immune exposure information available for the cohort was CMV serostatus. An earlier analysis of approximately 500 of the donors showed that most TCR beta V segments appeared in productive rearrangements either about 90% or about 30% of the time, which broadly matched IMGT annotations. Cytomegalovirus status was reported to be diagnosed by the classifier with high specificity and sensitivity in both the original and validation cohorts. Because HLA typing was missing for some donors at each locus, association tests included only the typed subset. In a later analysis, TCR association rates were found to vary across HLA loci, with the most associated TCRs seen for DRB1 alleles and the fewest for HLA-C alleles. Over 15 rarely observed V segments, including chromosome 9 orphons, were excluded from the earlier analysis of several hundred of the donors because counts were too low. A later analysis associated 16,951 TCR beta sequences with specific HLA alleles at a false discovery rate of 0.05. A later analysis reported that several top co-occurrence clusters appeared linked to parvovirus B19, influenza, CMV and Epstein-Barr virus. An association between a missense DCLRE1C variant and V-gene and J-gene trimming of TCR beta chains was found in a later genetic analysis and replicated in an independent cohort. When HLA alleles, especially DR and DQ, strongly co-occurred, TCR associations were difficult to assign to individual alleles. Linkage disequilibrium might explain the correlated functional status among segregating V segments, but an unknown experimental factor could not be excluded. A cluster of highly shared sequence variants was judged likely to represent a technical artifact of the sequencing pipeline. In the study, about 150 TCR beta chains were listed as associated with cytomegalovirus. It was suggested by the authors that the approach could potentially be generalized to other disease states and immunological phenotypes. Sequencing depth was assumed to be roughly uniform across donors in the presence/absence analyses, though that assumption may not hold. The 87-base-pair reads could not distinguish some IMGT-functional V segments, including TRBV6-2 and TRBV6-3, so those segments were excluded. A further reported finding was that TCR beta sequences accurately predicted the HLA-A and HLA-B alleles for most subjects in the first cohort. Compared with the roughly 710-donor mean, donors in an Asian-associated ancestry cluster had fewer N-insertions in productive TCRs, according to a later genetic analysis. A later analysis found that most CMV-associated TCR beta chains appeared HLA-restricted, with HLA associations seemingly driven largely by CMV exposure.

Receptor libraries were prepared by the immunoSEQ multiplex PCR assay. For the multiplex PCR, a mixture combining 60 forward primers for TCR Vbeta segments and 13 reverse primers for TCR Jbeta segments was used. A multiplex PCR assay on genomic DNA amplified the CDR3 region of rearranged TCR beta genes. Amplified TCR beta libraries were sequenced as 87-base-pair reads on the Illumina HiSeq System. In the authors' own workflow: Across the 666 repertoires, a later analysis counted some 80 million unique TCR beta chains, approximately 10 million of which were shared by at least two donors. To remove PCR and sequencing errors, raw reads were error-corrected and collapsed into unique sequences using a nearest-neighbor algorithm that merged closely related sequences. Alignment of CDR3 sequences to IMGT reference sequences was used to assign V, D and J gene segments. For a sequence to be retained, at least a six-nucleotide match to both a V gene segment and a J gene segment was required. A rearrangement was called productive if the CDR3 had no stop codons and remained in frame with V and J, and every other rearrangement was called non-productive. Following IMGT convention, CDR3 was defined as the stretch from the second conserved V-encoded cysteine to the conserved J-encoded phenylalanine. Sequences without an unambiguous match to a single V gene segment were excluded from the earlier analysis of 450 to 750 of the donors. An earlier analysis of 587 of the donors called V segments functional above 56.7% productive rearrangements and segregating when the between-donor standard deviation exceeded 5%. A statistical classification framework was developed to diagnose cytomegalovirus status using the catalog of TCR beta chain sequences. A later analysis assigned V and J genes by comparing TCR nucleotide sequences with IMGT/GENE-DB human TR gene sequences. The TCRdist pipeline was used in a later analysis to assign CDR3 sequences and most-parsimonious VDJ recombination scenarios. A later analysis defined each TCR beta chain by its CDR3 amino acid sequence plus V-gene family, and excluded reads lacking a unique V-gene family. As a way to deal with suspected cross-contamination and a sequencing artifact, a later analysis dropped approximately 570 nucleotide sequences that were highly shared and had low generation probability. In a later analysis, a clonal expansion index was calculated for each public chain from normalized within-repertoire ranks of inferred template counts. In a later analysis, generation probabilities were computed using a VDJ recombination model fitted to out-of-frame rearrangements, and the results were checked against IGoR. A later analysis scored TCR-TCR, TCR-HLA and TCR-CMV co-occurrence with hypergeometric tests, applying a repertoire-size bias correction to TCR pairs. False discovery rates were estimated in a later analysis by permuting HLA or CMV assignments 20 times. A later analysis grouped co-occurring TCRs with DBSCAN, adding TCRdist sequence similarity when clustering within HLA-allele-positive subsets. For co-occurrence clustering, repertoires with fewer than 30,000 or more than 120,000 public chains were excluded, along with about five repertoires with anomalous nucleotide sharing. TCRdb obtained this table from immuneACCESS and retained in-frame rearrangements with V and J assigned. These tables miss some clones; where compared with another copy, unresolved V genes account for less than half of the shortfall, and the remainder is unexplained. V, J and clone size are those of that table, while D and trimming were read from the DNA. The sample has about 130,000 clones on record, more than 65% of them singletons. The ten top clones hold 4.2% of the sample.

The cohort was made up of roughly 670 healthy bone marrow donors. At the time of sampling, every cohort member was nominally healthy, though immune exposures that went unrecorded were likely present. The donor tested CMV seropositive and was one of the 289 seropositive cohort members. Every donor gave a peripheral blood sample, and the peripheral blood mononuclear cells from that sample were used for TCR beta sequencing. Genomic DNA extraction from the blood cell samples was performed with the Qiagen DNeasy Blood Extraction Kit. For this clone: Its antigen is not yet known. Base-call qualities are not available, and no considerably larger clone is one nucleotide away.

Germline trimming amounts to 2 bases on V and 5 bases on J, with 8 as the count of junction bases outside the gene matches. The CDR3 holds 17 amino acids from the cysteine to the phenylalanine. Here the CDR3 DNA is all that survives: 51 bases in frame from base 1. CDR1 MDHEN and CDR2 SYDVKM are derived from the germline V gene. The rearrangement combines TRBV28 with TRBJ2-3; 12 central nucleotides agree with TRBD2. The source is a male donor in good health and CMV-seropositive. The sequenced sample consisted of PBMCs. The CDR3 corresponds to CASSLPTSGRNGDTQYF. The nucleotide sequence reads as follows: TGTGCCAGCAGTTTACCTACTAGCGGGAGGAACGGAGATACGCAGTATTTT.